These 20 T cell receptor beta chains share one sample of origin, sequenced in a study of cytomegalovirus exposure and HLA in healthy donors. The PCR contained 60 Vbeta and 13 Jbeta primers. Assay: immunoSEQ multiplex PCR; the TCRdb copy retains only in-frame clones and omits some. The sample contains more than 150,000 clones, more than 75% of which appear only once. Sequencing input: PBMCs. The receptors were gathered from a woman between 25 and 40 years old in good health and CMV-seropositive.

The rearrangement joins TRBV7-3 to TRBJ2-1, with 8 bases identical to TRBD1. Germline V gene lookup returns CDR1 SGHTA and CDR2 FQGTGA. V lost 2 bases and J lost 16; bases outside the gene matches: 7. This CDR3 contains 12 residues. CDR3 protein: CASSLVRGRLFF. The DNA of the CDR3 is TGTGCCAGCAGCTTAGTCAGGGGGCGCCTCTTCTTC.

This clone came up a few times. The chain couples TRBV5-1 to TRBJ2-1; TRBD2 aligns across 12 bases. Germline lookup yields CDR1 SGHRS and CDR2 YFSETQ. There are 15 residues in the CDR3. Unmatched junction bases numbered 8, after V lost 5 bases and J lost 8 bases. CDR3 in amino acids: CASRWTSGARDEQFF. The CDR3, as DNA: TGCGCCAGCAGGTGGACTAGCGGGGCAAGGGATGAGCAGTTCTTC.

The gene calls are TRBV9 and TRBJ2-7, with a tentative D call TRBD2 (6 bases). This CDR3 spans 15 amino acids. V lost 0 bases, J lost 2 bases, and 12 bases lay in between. Germline V gene data show CDR1 as SGDLS and CDR2 as YYNGEE. The CDR3 here is CASSVGGGSPYEQYF. The CDR3 DNA is TGTGCCAGCAGCGTAGGGGGAGGATCCCCCTACGAGCAGTACTTC.

The CDR3 sequence: CASSQDRALAGAYNEQFF. The CDR3 coding sequence is TGTGCCAGCAGCCAAGATCGGGCACTAGCGGGGGCATACAATGAGCAGTTCTTC. The chain links TRBV14 to TRBJ2-1; 11 bases are shared with TRBD2. The V and J ends lost 0 bases and 4 bases, in that order; junction bases with no gene match: 8. The CDR3 has 18 residues. Germline loops: CDR1 SGHDN, CDR2 FVKESK.

V usage is TRBV2 and J usage is TRBJ1-4; no definite D call. The CDR3 has 15 amino acids. Between the trimmed V and J ends, which lost 2 bases and 6 bases, there was a span of 13 bases. Germline CDR1 reads SNHLY; CDR2 reads FYNNEI. The CDR3 is CASSELGETYEKLFF. DNA for the CDR3: TGTGCCAGCAGTGAACTCGGGGAGACATATGAAAAACTGTTTTTT.

This rearrangement joins TRBV10-3 to TRBJ2-1; the match to TRBD2 covers 7 bases. Germline CDR1 ENHRY, CDR2 SYGVKD. The CDR3 is made up of 12 amino acids. J lost 8 bases, V lost 11 bases, and 9 bases had no gene match. CDR3 protein: CAASSRGDEQFF. The CDR3 DNA is TGTGCCGCTAGCAGTCGGGGGGATGAGCAGTTCTTC.

This clone was seen a handful of times. The chain is built from TRBV7-2 and TRBJ2-7; D might be TRBD2 (7 bases). Trimming removed 5 bases at V and 0 bases at J, with 20 bases between. This CDR3 has 17 amino acids. Germline-derived CDR1 and CDR2 are SGHTA and FQGNSA. The CDR3 reads CASSPTGGRLLSYEQYF. CDR3 DNA sequence: TGTGCCAGCAGCCCCACCGGGGGGCGTCTTCTCTCCTACGAGCAGTACTTC.

The chain combines TRBV9 with TRBJ2-1; TRBD2 matches at 8 bases. The germline CDR1 and CDR2 sequences are SGDLS and YYNGEE. CDR3 size: 14 residues. With 4 bases clipped from V and 7 bases from J, the junction kept 7 bases outside the gene matches. In nucleotides, the CDR3 is TGTGCCAGCAGCTTACGGGGGGGGCGAAATGAGCAGTTCTTC. Protein: CASSLRGGRNEQFF.

The V call is TRBV27, the J call TRBJ2-1, with D possibly being TRBD2 (5 bases). V was pared by 11 bases and J by 1 base, with 9 bases between. This CDR3 has 12 residues. The V gene's germline CDR1 is MNHEY and CDR2 SMNVEV (reference sequence). In nucleotides, the CDR3 is TGTGCCGGGGAGCGGTCCTACAATGAGCAGTTCTTC. Translating gives CAGERSYNEQFF.

The chain links TRBV2 to TRBJ2-5, with TRBD1 matching over 7 bases. V was clipped by 7 bases and J by 5 bases; unmatched bases: 10. The CDR3 loop spans 14 amino acids. Germline V gene sequence: CDR1 SNHLY, CDR2 FYNNEI. For the CDR3, the DNA is TGTGCCAGCAAGGGGCAGGGGGTCGTGGAGACCCAGTACTTC. Its translation is CASKGQGVVETQYF.

This clone was detected a few times. The CDR3 DNA reads TGCGCCAGCAGCGTAGGACTAGTGAATGAGCAGTTCTTC. This sequence encodes CASSVGLVNEQFF. This rearrangement joins TRBV5-1 to TRBJ2-1, with TRBD2 identical over 7 bases. This CDR3 comprises 13 residues. Trimming at V came to 4 bases and at J to 7 bases, leaving 5 bases not matched to a gene. CDR1 SGHRS and CDR2 YFSETQ come from the germline V gene.

This clone has a handful of counts. This chain connects TRBV28 to TRBJ1-2, with 9 bases fitting TRBD1. The germline V gene has CDR1 MDHEN and CDR2 SYDVKM. Trimming at V came to 6 bases and at J to 8 bases, leaving 7 bases not matched to a gene. The CDR3 extends over 13 amino acids. The CDR3 coding sequence is TGTGCCAGCAGGGTAGGACAGGGGTACGGCTACACCTTC. The encoded protein is CASRVGQGYGYTF.

The chain couples TRBV2 to TRBJ1-5; D is ambiguous. This CDR3 has 12 amino acids. With 6 bases removed from V and 4 bases from J, the gap between germline ends came to 7 bases. Germline V lookup: CDR1 SNHLY, CDR2 FYNNEI. The CDR3: CASSPQNQPQHF. In DNA form, the CDR3 reads TGTGCCAGCAGCCCGCAGAATCAGCCCCAGCATTTT.

This clone has more than one count but fewer than ten. The CDR3 reads CASSGGAFYNEQFF. The CDR3 region has the DNA TGTGCCAGCAGCGGGGGGGCTTTCTACAATGAGCAGTTCTTC. V is TRBV5-8 and J is TRBJ2-1; D might be TRBD2 (7 bases). The germline V gene encodes CDR1 SGHTS and CDR2 YDEGEE. The CDR3 is 14 residues long. Between the trimmed V and J ends, which lost 4 bases and 3 bases, there was a span of 11 bases.

This clone was recorded only once. An end of the junction differs from the germline gene, which may be a read error. The J gene is TRBJ1-4, the V gene TRBV10-2, with D maybe TRBD1 (6 bases). From germline, CDR1 is WSHSY and CDR2 SAAADI. The CDR3 consists of 14 residues. The CDR3 is CASSERGAREKLSF. The CDR3 DNA reads TGCGCCAGCAGTGAGCGGGGGGCTCGGGAAAAACTGTCTTTT.

This chain links TRBV5-1 with TRBJ2-1; D gene uncertain. Germline V gives CDR1 SGHRS, CDR2 YFSETQ. The V end was cut by 4 bases, the J end by 2 bases, with 13 bases between. The CDR3 loop spans 15 amino acids. This chain's CDR3 is CASSTTSTTYNEQFF. DNA for the CDR3: TGCGCCAGCAGCACAACATCAACAACCTACAATGAGCAGTTCTTC.

In this sample, this clone turned up a few times. This chain joins TRBV27 and TRBJ2-3; TRBD1 aligns across 8 bases. CDR1 and CDR2 from the germline V gene are MNHEY and SMNVEV (reference sequence). V was pared by 4 bases and J by 3 bases, with 6 bases of the junction left unmatched. CDR3 length equals 15 residues. The CDR3 loop is CASSSRQGWTDTQYF. DNA for the CDR3: TGTGCCAGCAGTTCCCGACAGGGGTGGACAGATACGCAGTATTTT.

This clone was detected only once. The V and J genes are TRBV28 and TRBJ2-1, with 9 nucleotides matching TRBD2. Germline loops: CDR1 MDHEN, CDR2 SYDVKM. CDR3 length: 17 residues. Trimming removed 3 bases from V and 8 bases from J; junction bases left unmatched: 14. This CDR3 reads CASSFERRGGLGDEQFF. The CDR3 nucleotides are TGTGCCAGCAGTTTTGAACGGCGGGGGGGCTTAGGTGATGAGCAGTTCTTC.

The chain uses TRBV9 and TRBJ1-2; D not certain. The CDR3 has 13 residues. Germline CDR1 reads SGDLS; CDR2 reads YYNGEE. Trimming took 5 bases from V and 2 from J, leaving 10 bases between them. This CDR3 is CASRAHPNYGYTF. DNA for the CDR3: TGTGCCAGCAGGGCCCACCCGAACTATGGCTACACCTTC.

This sequence joins TRBV5-6 and TRBJ2-1; D ambiguous. Between the trimmed V and J ends, which lost 1 base and 1 base, there was a span of 9 bases. This CDR3 has 15 amino acids. CDR1 and CDR2 (germline): SGHDT, YYEEEE. This CDR3 is CASSLMAVSYNEQFF. The CDR3 region has the DNA TGTGCCAGCAGCTTGATGGCGGTATCCTACAATGAGCAGTTCTTC. Complete variable domain (other parts from reference TRBV5-6 and TRBJ2-1): DAGVTQSPTHLIKTRGQQVTLRCSPKSGHDTVSWYQQALGQGPQFIFQYYEEEERQRGNFPDRFSGHQFPNYSSELNVNALLLGDSALYLCASSLMAVSYNEQFFGPGTRLTVL.